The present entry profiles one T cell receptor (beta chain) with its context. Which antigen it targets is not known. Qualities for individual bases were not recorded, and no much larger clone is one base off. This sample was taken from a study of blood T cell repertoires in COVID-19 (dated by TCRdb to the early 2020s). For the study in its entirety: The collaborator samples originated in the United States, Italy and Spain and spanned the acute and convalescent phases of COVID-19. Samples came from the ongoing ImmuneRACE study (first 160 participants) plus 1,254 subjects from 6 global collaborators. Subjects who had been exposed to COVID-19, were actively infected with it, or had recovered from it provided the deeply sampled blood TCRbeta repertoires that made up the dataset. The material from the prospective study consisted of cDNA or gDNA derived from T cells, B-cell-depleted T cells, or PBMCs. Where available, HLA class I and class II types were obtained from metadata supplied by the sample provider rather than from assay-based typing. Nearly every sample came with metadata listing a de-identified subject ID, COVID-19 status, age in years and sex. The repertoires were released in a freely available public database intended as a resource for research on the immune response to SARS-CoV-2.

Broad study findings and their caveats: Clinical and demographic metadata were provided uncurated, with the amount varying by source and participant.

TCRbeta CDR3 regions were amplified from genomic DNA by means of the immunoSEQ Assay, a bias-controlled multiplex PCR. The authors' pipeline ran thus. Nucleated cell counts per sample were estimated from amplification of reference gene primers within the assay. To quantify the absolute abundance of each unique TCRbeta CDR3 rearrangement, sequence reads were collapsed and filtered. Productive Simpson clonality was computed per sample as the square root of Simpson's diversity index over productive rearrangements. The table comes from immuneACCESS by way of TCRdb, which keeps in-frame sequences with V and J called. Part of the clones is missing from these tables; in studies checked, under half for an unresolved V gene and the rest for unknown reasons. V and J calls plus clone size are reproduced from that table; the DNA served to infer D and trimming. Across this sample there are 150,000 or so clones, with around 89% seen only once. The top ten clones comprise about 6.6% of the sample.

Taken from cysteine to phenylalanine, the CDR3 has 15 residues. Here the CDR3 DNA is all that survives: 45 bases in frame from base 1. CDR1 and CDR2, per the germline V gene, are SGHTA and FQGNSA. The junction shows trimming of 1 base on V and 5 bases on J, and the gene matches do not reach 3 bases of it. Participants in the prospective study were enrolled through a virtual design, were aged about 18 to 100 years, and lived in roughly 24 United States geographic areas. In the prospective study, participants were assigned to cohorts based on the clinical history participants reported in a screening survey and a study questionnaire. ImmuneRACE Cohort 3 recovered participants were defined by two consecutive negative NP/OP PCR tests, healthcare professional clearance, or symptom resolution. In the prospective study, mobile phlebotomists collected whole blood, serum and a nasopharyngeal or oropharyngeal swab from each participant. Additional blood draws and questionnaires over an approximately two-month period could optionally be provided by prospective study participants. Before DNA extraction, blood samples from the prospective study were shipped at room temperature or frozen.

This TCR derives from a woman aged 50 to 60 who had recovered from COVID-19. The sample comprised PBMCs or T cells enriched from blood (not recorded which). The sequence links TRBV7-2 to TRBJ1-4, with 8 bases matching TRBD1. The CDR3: CASSLGDRPNEKLFF. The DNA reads TGTGCCAGCAGCTTAGGGGACAGGCCAAATGAAAAACTGTTTTTT.